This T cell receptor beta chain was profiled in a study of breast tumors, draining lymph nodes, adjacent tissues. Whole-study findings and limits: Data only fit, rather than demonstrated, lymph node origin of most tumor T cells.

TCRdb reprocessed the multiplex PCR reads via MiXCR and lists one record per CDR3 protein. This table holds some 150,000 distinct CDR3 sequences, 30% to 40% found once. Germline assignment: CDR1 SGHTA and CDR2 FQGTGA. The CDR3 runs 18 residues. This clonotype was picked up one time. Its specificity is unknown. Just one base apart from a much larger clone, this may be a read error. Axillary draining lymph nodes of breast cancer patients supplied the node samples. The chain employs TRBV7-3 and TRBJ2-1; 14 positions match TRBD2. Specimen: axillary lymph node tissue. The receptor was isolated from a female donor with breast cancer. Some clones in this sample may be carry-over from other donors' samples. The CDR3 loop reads CTSSEAGTSGSPYNEQFF. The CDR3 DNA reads TGTACCAGCAGCGAAGCCGGGACTAGCGGGAGCCCCTACAATGAGCAGTTCTTC.